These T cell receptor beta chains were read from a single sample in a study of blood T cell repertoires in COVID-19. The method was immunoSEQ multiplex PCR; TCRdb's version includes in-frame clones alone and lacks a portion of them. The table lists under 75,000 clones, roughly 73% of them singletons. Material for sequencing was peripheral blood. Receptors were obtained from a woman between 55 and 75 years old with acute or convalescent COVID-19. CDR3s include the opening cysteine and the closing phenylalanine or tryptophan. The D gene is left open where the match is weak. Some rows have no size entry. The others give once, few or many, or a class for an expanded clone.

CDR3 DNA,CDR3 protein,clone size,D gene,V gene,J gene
TGTGCCAGCTCAGCCAGACAAGGCCTGAACACTGAAGCTTTCTTT,CASSARQGLNTEAFF,-,-,TRBV18,TRBJ1-1
TGCGCCAGCAGCCAAGATTCCCCTCCTGATACGCAGTATTTT,CASSQDSPPDTQYF,-,-,TRBV4-1,TRBJ2-3
TGCGCCAGCCGCCCAGGGAGGTTGAGCACAGATACGCAGTATTTT,CASRPGRLSTDTQYF,-,-,TRBV5-1,TRBJ2-3
TGTGCCAGCAGCTTCAACAGGGGGAAAGAGACCCAGTACTTC,CASSFNRGKETQYF,-,TRBD1,TRBV7-2,TRBJ2-5
TGCAGCGTTGAAGACACAGTGAGAACGCAAAGCTACACCTTC,CSVEDTVRTQSYTF,few,-,TRBV29-1,TRBJ1-2
TGTGCCAGCGGCGTTACAGGGGCCACTGAAGCTTTCTTT,CASGVTGATEAFF,-,TRBD1,TRBV13,TRBJ1-1
TGCGCCAGCAGACTTCGGGACAGGGGATCCTACGAGCAGTACTTC,CASRLRDRGSYEQYF,-,TRBD1,TRBV4-1,TRBJ2-7
TGCGCCAGCAGCTTGAGTAGGACAGGGGGCGCGGAAGATACGCAGTATTTT,CASSLSRTGGAEDTQYF,-,TRBD1,TRBV5-1,TRBJ2-3
TGCGCCAGCAGCGTCGGGCAGGGATCCCTCTACGAGCAGTACTTC,CASSVGQGSLYEQYF,-,-,TRBV5-1,TRBJ2-7
TGTGCCAGCAGCGTGAGTGACAGGGACTACGAGCAGTACTTC,CASSVSDRDYEQYF,-,TRBD1,TRBV9,TRBJ2-7
TGTGCCAGCAGTTACCAGGGGGATGAAGCTTTCTTT,CASSYQGDEAFF,once,TRBD1,TRBV6-5,TRBJ1-1
TGTGCCAGCAGTTTATGGGGGCCAGATACGCAGTATTTT,CASSLWGPDTQYF,-,-,TRBV12-3/TRBV12-4,TRBJ2-3
TGTGCCAGCAGCCGCTTGGGACAGACGAACACTGAAGCTTTCTTT,CASSRLGQTNTEAFF,few,TRBD1,TRBV7-9,TRBJ1-1
TGTGCCAGCAGTTATTTGGGGCACTCCTACGAGCAGTACTTC,CASSYLGHSYEQYF,-,-,TRBV6-5,TRBJ2-7
TGTGCCAGCAGCGTAGCTGGAGCGACGGAGGAAGCTTTCTTT,CASSVAGATEEAFF,-,-,TRBV9,TRBJ1-1
TGTGCCAGCAGCTACAGGGGGCCTGAAGCTTTCTTT,CASSYRGPEAFF,few,TRBD1,TRBV7-2,TRBJ1-1
TGCGCCAGCAGCTGGCCGGGACAGGGGAAAGATACGCAGTATTTT,CASSWPGQGKDTQYF,-,TRBD1,TRBV5-1,TRBJ2-3
TGTGCCAGCAGCCTGGGACAGGGTGGTGAAAAACTGTTTTTT,CASSLGQGGEKLFF,few,TRBD1,TRBV7-9,TRBJ1-4
TGTGCCAGCAGCTTTCGGTGGGGGGAAGAGACCCAGTACTTC,CASSFRWGEETQYF,-,-,TRBV5-5,TRBJ2-5
TGCAGTGCTAGTCCTGCTAGCGGGGGTAGCACAGATACGCAGTATTTT,CSASPASGGSTDTQYF,few,TRBD2,TRBV20-1,TRBJ2-3
TGTGCCAGCAGTTCGAGAACGGAGACAGCCACAGATACGCAGTATTTT,CASSSRTETATDTQYF,few,-,TRBV6-6,TRBJ2-3
TGTGCCAGCAGCCCCTTGAATGCGTTCGGTTATGGCTACACCTTC,CASSPLNAFGYGYTF,-,-,TRBV27,TRBJ1-2
TGCGCCAGCAGCCAAGAGCAGGGGGCCTACACCGGGGAGCTGTTTTTT,CASSQEQGAYTGELFF,-,TRBD1,TRBV4-3,TRBJ2-2
TGTGCCACCGCGGGGGGTCTCCAGCCCCAGCATTTT,CATAGGLQPQHF,-,-,TRBV6-5,TRBJ1-5
TGTGCCAGCAGTTCCGGGACTAGCGGATACAATGAGCAGTTCTTC,CASSSGTSGYNEQFF,-,TRBD2,TRBV27,TRBJ2-1
TGTGCCAGCAGCTTAGGAGGGAAGCTTGGCGAGCAGTACTTC,CASSLGGKLGEQYF,-,-,TRBV7-2,TRBJ2-7
TGCGCCAGCAGCTTGGCCTCTCCCAGGGGAGATGCGCAGCCCCAGCATTTT,CASSLASPRGDAQPQHF,once,-,TRBV5-1,TRBJ1-5
TGTGCCAGCAGCTTAGGGGGGGCAGATACGCAGTATTTT,CASSLGGADTQYF,-,TRBD2,TRBV7-3,TRBJ2-3
TGTGCCAGCAGCCCCGGAGAGGGTAGCTCCTACAATGAGCAGTTCTTC,CASSPGEGSSYNEQFF,-,-,TRBV11-2,TRBJ2-1
TGTGCCAGTCGGACGGGACAGTATAATGAAAAACTGTTTTTT,CASRTGQYNEKLFF,-,TRBD1,TRBV2,TRBJ1-4
TGTGCCAGCAGCCCAGGATGGGGACAGGGGGCAGGAGGCGAGCAGTTCTTC,CASSPGWGQGAGGEQFF,-,TRBD1,TRBV7-2,TRBJ2-1
TGCGCCAGCACCCCCAAGTGGGGGGGAGAGACCCAGTACTTC,CASTPKWGGETQYF,-,TRBD2,TRBV5-1,TRBJ2-5
TGCGCCAGCAGCTTGAGGACAGGGACGAACACCGGGGAGCTGTTTTTT,CASSLRTGTNTGELFF,-,TRBD1,TRBV5-1,TRBJ2-2